These 14 T cell receptor beta chains share one sample of origin, sequenced in a study of blood T cell repertoires in COVID-19. Clones were sequenced by immunoSEQ multiplex PCR, and TCRdb holds only the in-frame ones, with some missing. The sample contains about 150,000 clones, approximately 85% of which appear only once. Sequencing input: peripheral blood. Receptor source: a woman aged 55-75 years with COVID-19, enrolled during active disease.

This chain connects TRBV11-2 to TRBJ2-1; D is possibly TRBD2 (6 bases). The CDR3 consists of 15 residues. With 6 bases removed from V and 2 bases from J, the gap between germline ends came to 14 bases. Germline V gene data show CDR1 as SGHAT and CDR2 as FQNNGV. In DNA, the CDR3 is TGTGCCAGCAGTTTTAGGAGGGGTACCTACAATGAGCAGTTCTTC. Protein sequence: CASSFRRGTYNEQFF.

The chain is built from TRBV27 and TRBJ2-1, with 9 bases fitting TRBD2. From germline, CDR1 is MNHEY and CDR2 SMNVEV (reference sequence). The CDR3 contains 17 residues. Trimming took 0 bases from V and 9 from J; bases not matched to a gene: 12. DNA of the CDR3: TGTGCCAGCAGTTTATCTCCGAGGCTAGCGGGAAGGTTTGAGCAGTTCTTC. This codes for CASSLSPRLAGRFEQFF.

This clone has a single count. J is TRBJ2-1 and V is TRBV3-1 (or the pseudogene TRBV3-2); D might be TRBD2 (6 bases). The length of the CDR3 is 14 residues. Trimming removed 5 bases from V and 6 bases from J, with 14 bases in between. The germline CDR1 and CDR2 sequences are LGHDT and YNNKEL (reference sequence). CDR3 nucleotide sequence: TGTGCCAGCAGCATTAGAGCGGGCCCCAATGAGCAGTTCTTC. Encoded protein: CASSIRAGPNEQFF.

The rearrangement uses TRBV4-1 and TRBJ2-1, with D possibly matching TRBD1 (6 bases). This CDR3 has 16 residues. The ends were cut back, 0 bases at V and 5 bases at J, with 14 bases in the middle. The germline CDR1 and CDR2 sequences are MGHRA and YSYEKL. CDR3 DNA: TGCGCCAGCAGCCAAGAGCAGCTGGGGGCGAACAATGAGCAGTTCTTC. Its translation is CASSQEQLGANNEQFF.

DNA of the CDR3: TGTGCCAGTAATGACAGGCTCAACACTGAAGCTTTCTTT. As protein: CASNDRLNTEAFF. The chain couples TRBV19 to TRBJ1-1; D is perhaps TRBD1 (6 bases). Looked up from germline, CDR1 is LNHDA and CDR2 is SQIVND (reference sequence). The CDR3 length is 13 residues. V was shortened by 7 bases and J by 2 bases, with 11 bases between the two germline ends.

The J gene is TRBJ1-5, the V gene TRBV7-2; the D gene is possibly TRBD1 (6 bases). The V and J ends lost 4 bases and 7 bases respectively, with 17 bases between them. Germline values: CDR1 SGHTA, CDR2 FQGNSA. This CDR3 has 15 amino acids. The CDR3 nucleotides read TGTGCCAGCAGCTCATTAGGGGGATTGGGACAGCCCCAGCATTTT. Its translation: CASSSLGGLGQPQHF.

The J gene is TRBJ2-7, the V gene TRBV5-1; tentatively, D is TRBD2 (6 bases). CDR1 and CDR2 (germline): SGHRS, YFSETQ. V lost 5 bases, J lost 2 bases, and 11 bases lay in between. CDR3 length: 13 residues. CDR3: CASREGQAYEQYF. Here the CDR3 DNA reads TGCGCCAGCAGGGAGGGCCAGGCCTACGAGCAGTACTTC.

CDR3 sequence: CSVVAGRADEQYF. The CDR3 DNA is TGCAGCGTTGTGGCGGGGCGGGCGGACGAGCAGTACTTC. The rearrangement uses TRBV29-1 and TRBJ2-7; D perhaps matches TRBD2 (6 bases). CDR1 is SQVTM, CDR2 ANQGSEA, per germline. The length of the CDR3 is 13 residues. V lost 4 bases and J lost 5, with 15 bases in between.

The rearrangement links TRBV10-3 to TRBJ2-7; the D is unclear. V was clipped by 3 bases and J by 2 bases, with 17 bases between them. The germline V gene has CDR1 ENHRY and CDR2 SYGVKD. The CDR3 covers 16 residues. The CDR3, as DNA: TGTGCCATCAGTGACCCTCCGGCCCCAGGAACCTACGAGCAGTACTTC. Protein sequence: CAISDPPAPGTYEQYF.

The rearrangement links TRBV12-5 to TRBJ1-5, with a weak D call TRBD1 (5 bases). Germline lookup yields CDR1 LGHNT and CDR2 FRNRAP. The CDR3 loop spans 14 amino acids. The germline V and J ends were trimmed by 6 bases and 5 bases, with 14 bases remaining between them. The CDR3 sequence: CASGHNRRDQPQHF. DNA for the CDR3: TGTGCTAGTGGCCATAACAGGAGAGATCAGCCCCAGCATTTT.

The chain joins TRBV2 to TRBJ1-2; D is unresolved. Germline V CDR1 and CDR2: SNHLY, FYNNEI. The CDR3 spans 15 residues. Trimming removed 6 bases from V and 2 bases from J, with 16 bases in between. The CDR3 bases are TGTGCCAGCAGGAGCGTCGAGGCCGCCAACTATGGCTACACCTTC. Residues: CASRSVEAANYGYTF.

This chain links TRBV7-6 with TRBJ2-1; 9 nucleotides match TRBD2. With 5 bases clipped from V and 6 bases from J, the junction kept 8 bases outside the gene matches. Germline loops: CDR1 SGHVS, CDR2 FNYEAQ. This CDR3 has 15 amino acids. CDR3 amino acids: CASSQVAGVGNEQFF. In DNA, the CDR3 is TGTGCCAGCAGCCAAGTAGCGGGAGTTGGCAATGAGCAGTTCTTC.

The chain is built from TRBV5-1 and TRBJ2-1; 7 positions agree with TRBD1. There are 15 residues in the CDR3. The V gene's germline CDR1 is SGHRS and CDR2 YFSETQ. Germline trimming cut 4 bases from V and 5 bases from J; bases unmatched to any gene: 9. CDR3 DNA: TGCGCCAGCAGCCTACAGGGGAGTGGGGACAATGAGCAGTTCTTC. Translating it yields CASSLQGSGDNEQFF.

This clone was observed at least ten times. The chain carries TRBV11-3 and TRBJ2-1, with 8 bases identical to TRBD2. V was pared by 5 bases and J by 5 bases, with 8 bases of the junction left unmatched. The CDR3 is 15 residues long. Germline CDR1 is SGHNT and CDR2 is YENEEA. The DNA for the CDR3 is TGTGCCAGCAGCCGCGGGAGGTCAGGGAACAATGAGCAGTTCTTC. Protein sequence: CASSRGRSGNNEQFF.